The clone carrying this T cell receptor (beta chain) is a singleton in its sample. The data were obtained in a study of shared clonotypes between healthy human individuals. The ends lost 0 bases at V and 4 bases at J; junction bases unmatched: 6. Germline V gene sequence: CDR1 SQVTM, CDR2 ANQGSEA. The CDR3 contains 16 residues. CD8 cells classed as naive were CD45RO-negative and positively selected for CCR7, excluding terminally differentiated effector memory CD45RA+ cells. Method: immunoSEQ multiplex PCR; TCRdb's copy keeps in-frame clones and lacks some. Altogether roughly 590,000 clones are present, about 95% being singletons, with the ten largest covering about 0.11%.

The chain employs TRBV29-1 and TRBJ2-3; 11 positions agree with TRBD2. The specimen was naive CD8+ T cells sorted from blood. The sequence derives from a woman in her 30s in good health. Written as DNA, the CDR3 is TGCAGCGTTGAAGACGTAGCGGGAGGGCGCTCAGATACGCAGTATTTT. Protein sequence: CSVEDVAGGRSDTQYF.